These T cell receptor beta chains were read from a single sample in a study of beta chain features in type 1 diabetes. The assay was immunoSEQ multiplex PCR, and TCRdb's table has in-frame clones only and misses some. This table holds about 300,000 clones, about 8% found once. Sequenced: central memory CD4+ T cells from blood. All receptors come from a young woman in good health. The conserved cysteine and the conserved F or W are not part of the CDR3 here. Each record gives: V gene, J gene, CDR3 protein.

TRBV10-3	TRBJ2-3	AISESGLATDTQY
TRBV30	TRBJ1-1	AWSPRTGIGAF
TRBV5-1	TRBJ2-2	ASSLNPGQGNTGELF
TRBV7-6	TRBJ2-7	ASSLEPSPWYEQY
TRBV19	TRBJ1-1	ASSERQGNTEAF
TRBV6-5	TRBJ2-7	ASSGQFDEQY
TRBV7-9	TRBJ1-5	ASSFEGSRGNQPQH
TRBV5-1	TRBJ1-6	ASRKELGSPLH
TRBV7-2	TRBJ2-1	ASSKGIMNNEQF
TRBV30	TRBJ1-5	AWSRSREGYSNQPQH
TRBV5-4	TRBJ1-2	ASSSQGLNYGYT
TRBV11-3	TRBJ2-1	ASSLSGGASNEQF
TRBV25-1	TRBJ2-1	ASSEGGAAGYEQF
TRBV29-1	TRBJ1-3	SVRPTSGNTIY
TRBV18	TRBJ1-1	ASSSIVQGGTEAF
TRBV18	TRBJ2-1	ASSPGTGDNEQF
TRBV4-3	TRBJ2-7	ASSQGMSTGAYEQY
TRBV7-2	TRBJ2-3	ASSRTGNEDTQY
TRBV6-7	TRBJ2-2	ARNDGDKGVAGELF
TRBV14	TRBJ2-7	ASSQAGQGSYEQY
TRBV9	TRBJ2-1	ASSVGLAGYNEQF
TRBV7-2	TRBJ1-5	ASSLQGSPGPQH
TRBV7-2	TRBJ1-4	ASSSVGTGVKLF
TRBV7-2	TRBJ1-1	ASSFSTDRATEAF
TRBV27	TRBJ1-5	ASSLYTTDRDQPQH
TRBV9	TRBJ2-1	ASSVVTGGFNEQF
TRBV15	TRBJ1-2	ATSPGWVRGYT
TRBV7-8	TRBJ2-7	ASSLKAAVLVEQY
TRBV6-1	TRBJ2-1	ASTRGNWGEQF
TRBV5-4	TRBJ2-1	ASSSRTSGPNEQF
TRBV18	TRBJ2-7	ASSPINTLYEQY
TRBV6-5	TRBJ1-1	ASSPNQDEAF
TRBV9	TRBJ2-2	ASSPGPAGMAGELF
TRBV29-1	TRBJ1-6	SVGEGYNSPLH
TRBV28	TRBJ1-5	ASSLWGTDSNQPQH
TRBV20-1	TRBJ2-1	SAGSYNEQF
TRBV19	TRBJ1-4	ASSIGPGTHDEKLF
TRBV9	TRBJ1-1	ASSKQGNTEAF
TRBV5-6	TRBJ2-3	ASSSLMGQGPTDTQY
TRBV18	TRBJ2-3	ASSPIGQFGGTDTQY
TRBV9	TRBJ2-7	ASSRTGTGGYEQY